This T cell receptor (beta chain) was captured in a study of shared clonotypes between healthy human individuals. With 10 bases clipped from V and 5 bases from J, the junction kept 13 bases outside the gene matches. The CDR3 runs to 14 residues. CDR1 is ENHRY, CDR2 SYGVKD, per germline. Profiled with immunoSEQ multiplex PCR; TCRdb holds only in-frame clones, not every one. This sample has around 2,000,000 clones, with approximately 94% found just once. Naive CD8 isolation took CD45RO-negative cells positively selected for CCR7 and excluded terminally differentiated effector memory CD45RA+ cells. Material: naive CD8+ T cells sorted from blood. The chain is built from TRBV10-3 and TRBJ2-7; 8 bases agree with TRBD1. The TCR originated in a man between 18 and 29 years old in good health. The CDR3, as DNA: TGTGCCACCGAGTGGACAGGGAATGGGGACGAGCAGTACTTC. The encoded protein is CATEWTGNGDEQYF.